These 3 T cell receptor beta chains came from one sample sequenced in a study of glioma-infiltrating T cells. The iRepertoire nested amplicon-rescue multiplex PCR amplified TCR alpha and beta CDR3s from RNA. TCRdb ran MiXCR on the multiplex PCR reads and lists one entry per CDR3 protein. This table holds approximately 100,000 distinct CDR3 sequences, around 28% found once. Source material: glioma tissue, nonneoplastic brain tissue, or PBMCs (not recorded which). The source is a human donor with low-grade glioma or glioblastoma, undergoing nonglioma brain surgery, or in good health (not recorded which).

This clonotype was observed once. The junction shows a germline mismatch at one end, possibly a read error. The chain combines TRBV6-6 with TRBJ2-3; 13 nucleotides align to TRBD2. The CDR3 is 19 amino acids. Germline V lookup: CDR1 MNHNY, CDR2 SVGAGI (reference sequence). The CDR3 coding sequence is TGTGCCAGCTGTTACTTTGGTCGTGGACTAGCGGGAGGCACAGATACGCAGTATTTT. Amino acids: CASCYFGRGLAGGTDTQYF.

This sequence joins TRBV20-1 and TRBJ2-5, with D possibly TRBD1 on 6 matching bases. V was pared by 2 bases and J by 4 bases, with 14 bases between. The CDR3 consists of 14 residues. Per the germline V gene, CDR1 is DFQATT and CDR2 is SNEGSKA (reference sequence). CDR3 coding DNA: TGCAGTGCTAGACAGGTCGTAGGGGGAGAGACCCAGTACTTC. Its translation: CSARQVVGGETQYF.

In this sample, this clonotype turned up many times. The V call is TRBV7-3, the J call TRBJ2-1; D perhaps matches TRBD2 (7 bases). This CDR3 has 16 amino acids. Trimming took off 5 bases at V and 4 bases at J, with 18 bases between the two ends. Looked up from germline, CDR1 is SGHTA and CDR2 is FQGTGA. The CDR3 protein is CASSPRGGPPYNEQFF. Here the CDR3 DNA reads TGTGCCAGCAGCCCTAGGGGGGGCCCCCCATACAATGAGCAGTTCTTC. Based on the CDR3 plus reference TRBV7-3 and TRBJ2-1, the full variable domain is GAGVSQTPSNKVTEKGKYVELRCDPISGHTALYWYRQSLGQGPEFLIYFQGTGAADDSGLPNDRFFAVRPEGSVSTLKIQRTERGDSAVYLCASSPRGGPPYNEQFFGPGTRLTVL.